Listed here are 25 T cell receptor beta chains from one sample, sequenced in a study of blood T cell repertoires in COVID-19 (TCRdb year 2020). The library was made by the immunoSEQ multiplex PCR assay. In TCRdb, the immuneACCESS table is reduced to in-frame sequences with V and J assigned. These tables do not hold every clone; where another copy was compared, an unresolved V gene accounts for under half, and the others remain unexplained. The sample table shows nearly 200,000 clones, and roughly nine tenths are seen once. Around 0.76% of the sample is held by the ten biggest clonotypes. What was sequenced was peripheral blood. The receptors shown here come from a woman in her 70s with acute or convalescent COVID-19.

CDR3 DNA sequence: TGTGCCAGCTCTCCCGGGACACTCATGAACACTGAAGCTTTCTTT. It is translated as CASSPGTLMNTEAFF. This sequence joins TRBV18 and TRBJ1-1; D may be TRBD1 (6 bases). The germline V gene encodes CDR1 KGHSH and CDR2 LQKENI. The CDR3 length is 15 residues. V lost 6 bases and J 0 bases, leaving 14 bases between the germline ends.

This rearrangement joins TRBV5-1 to TRBJ1-1; D gene ambiguous. There are 16 residues in the CDR3. Germline CDR1 is SGHRS and CDR2 is YFSETQ. Trimming pared 0 bases from V and 5 bases from J, leaving 17 bases between. In nucleotides, the CDR3 is TGCGCCAGCAGCTTGGGAGTCGGGGTCGCAAGAACTGAAGCTTTCTTT. Its protein is CASSLGVGVARTEAFF.

The J gene is TRBJ2-5, the V gene TRBV5-1, with a possible D match to TRBD2 (5 bases). Germline CDR1 SGHRS, CDR2 YFSETQ. The V end was cut by 7 bases, the J end by 2 bases, with 9 bases between. This CDR3 comprises 12 residues. CDR3 sequence (DNA): TGCGCCAGCTGGGAGACTCAAGAGACCCAGTACTTC. Translated, it gives CASWETQETQYF.

This chain links TRBV7-8 with TRBJ1-5; a possible D gene is TRBD1 (6 bases). The CDR3 extends over 16 amino acids. CDR1 is SGHVS and CDR2 is FQNEAQ in the germline V gene. Trimming removed 4 bases from V and 6 bases from J, with 19 bases in between. The CDR3 here is CASSSGRGAVAQPQHF. DNA for the CDR3: TGTGCCAGCAGCTCAGGGCGGGGGGCGGTAGCTCAGCCCCAGCATTTT.

The rearrangement uses TRBV5-1 and TRBJ2-1; 12 bases are a match to TRBD2. V dropped 0 bases and J dropped 7; count of bases not matched to a gene: 5. The CDR3 has 16 residues. In germline, CDR1 is SGHRS, CDR2 YFSETQ. Here the CDR3 reads CASSLGGTSGWNEQFF. Here the CDR3 DNA reads TGCGCCAGCAGCTTGGGAGGGACTAGCGGGTGGAATGAGCAGTTCTTC. The full variable domain, rest sourced from reference TRBV5-1 and TRBJ2-1, is KAGVTQTPRYLIKTRGQQVTLSCSPISGHRSVSWYQQTPGQGLQFLFEYFSETQRNKGNFPGRFSGRQFSNSRSEMNVSTLELGDSALYLCASSLGGTSGWNEQFFGPGTRLTVL.

This sequence joins TRBV9 and TRBJ1-2; no reliable D call. This CDR3 is built from 15 residues. The V and J ends lost 0 bases and 2 bases respectively, with 11 bases between them. Germline CDR1 reads SGDLS; CDR2 reads YYNGEE. The CDR3 loop is CASSVASTSNYGYTF. CDR3 sequence (DNA): TGTGCCAGCAGCGTAGCCTCCACATCAAACTATGGCTACACCTTC.

The chain joins TRBV5-8 to TRBJ1-2; 9 positions match TRBD1. CDR3 length: 16 amino acids. CDR1 and CDR2 (germline): SGHTS, YDEGEE. J gave up 3 bases and V 0 bases, and 6 bases lay outside the gene matches. The CDR3, as DNA: TGTGCCAGCAGCTTGGTCGCCACAGGGGGCCACTATGGCTACACCTTC. Its translation is CASSLVATGGHYGYTF.

With respect to this clone: Within the sample, other DNA sequences also encode this same CDR3. The chain combines TRBV2 with TRBJ1-5, with 8 bases aligning to TRBD1. The CDR3 runs 13 residues. Trimming cost V 7 bases and J 2 bases; bases outside gene matches: 1. The germline V gene has CDR1 SNHLY and CDR2 FYNNEI. This CDR3 reads CASKGQGNQPQHF. The DNA for the CDR3 is TGTGCCAGCAAGGGACAGGGCAATCAGCCCCAGCATTTT.

This rearrangement joins TRBV5-1 to TRBJ1-5, with D uncertain. V was shortened by 0 bases and J by 3 bases, with 7 bases between the two germline ends. CDR3 length: 14 residues. Germline V lookup: CDR1 SGHRS, CDR2 YFSETQ. The CDR3 DNA reads TGCGCCAGCAGCTTGGAATCTGTCAATCAGCCCCAGCATTTT. This sequence encodes CASSLESVNQPQHF. Filled out from reference TRBV5-1 and TRBJ1-5, the complete variable domain reads KAGVTQTPRYLIKTRGQQVTLSCSPISGHRSVSWYQQTPGQGLQFLFEYFSETQRNKGNFPGRFSGRQFSNSRSEMNVSTLELGDSALYLCASSLESVNQPQHFGDGTRLSIL.

This chain links TRBV5-6 with TRBJ1-1; D might be TRBD1 (5 bases). CDR3 size: 14 residues. Looked up from germline, CDR1 is SGHDT and CDR2 is YYEEEE. V was pared by 4 bases and J by 1 base, with 11 bases between. CDR3 sequence reads: CASSHPDRNTEAFF. The CDR3 coding sequence is TGTGCCAGCAGCCACCCCGACAGGAACACTGAAGCTTTCTTT.

The chain links TRBV5-1 to TRBJ2-3; TRBD1 matches 7 bases. The ends lost 3 bases at V and 6 bases at J; junction bases unmatched: 4. Germline-derived CDR1 and CDR2 are SGHRS and YFSETQ. The CDR3 contains 13 residues. The CDR3 DNA is TGCGCCAGCAGCTCTCAACAGGGGGATACGCAGTATTTT. Its protein product is CASSSQQGDTQYF.

This sequence joins TRBV5-1 and TRBJ2-6; 10 bases are shared with TRBD1. The V gene end was trimmed by 2 bases and the J gene end by 0 bases; junction bases not matched to a gene: 11. Germline values: CDR1 SGHRS, CDR2 YFSETQ. The CDR3 length is 20 residues. As DNA, the CDR3 is TGCGCCAGCAGCTTAAAGTCGAGGACAGGGGGGAGCTCTGGGGCCAACGTCCTGACTTTC. Its protein product is CASSLKSRTGGSSGANVLTF.

This rearrangement joins TRBV11-2 to TRBJ1-2; no clear D gene. V gave up 2 bases and J gave up 2 bases, with 3 bases separating them. The CDR3 consists of 12 residues. Germline V gives CDR1 SGHAT, CDR2 FQNNGV. The CDR3 loop is CASSLSNYGYTF. For the CDR3, the DNA is TGTGCCAGCAGCTTATCAAACTATGGCTACACCTTC.

This clone was seen only once. The V and J genes are TRBV5-4 and TRBJ2-1; D is unclear. Germline V gene data show CDR1 as SGHNT and CDR2 as YYREEE (reference sequence). The CDR3 length is 14 residues. V shed 0 bases and J shed 9 bases, with 13 bases lying between them. CDR3 nucleotides: TGTGCCAGCAGCTTGGAGGCAGGTTCCCTTGAGCAGTTCTTC. This translates into CASSLEAGSLEQFF.

The chain joins TRBV5-4 to TRBJ1-2; no clear D gene. From germline, CDR1 is SGHNT and CDR2 YYREEE (reference sequence). This CDR3 is built from 13 residues. Deletions cut 5 bases from V and 4 bases from J, with 12 bases between. In DNA, the CDR3 is TGTGCCAGCAGTTCAGACTTGGCCTATGGCTACACCTTC. Translation: CASSSDLAYGYTF.

The chain uses TRBV7-2 and TRBJ1-2; a weak D match, TRBD1 (5 bases). CDR1 SGHTA and CDR2 FQGNSA come from the germline V gene. This CDR3 is built from 13 residues. Trimming took 4 bases from V and 4 from J, leaving 10 bases between them. CDR3 residues: CASSWGVAYGYTF. In DNA form, the CDR3 reads TGTGCCAGCAGCTGGGGGGTCGCCTATGGCTACACCTTC.

J is TRBJ1-2 and V is TRBV6-6; 7 bases agree with TRBD1. Germline CDR1 reads MNHNY; CDR2 reads SVGAGI (reference sequence). This CDR3 has 14 amino acids. J lost 2 bases, V lost 6 bases, and 6 bases had no gene match. This CDR3 reads CASSKKQGNYGYTF. The DNA of the CDR3 is TGTGCCAGCAGCAAGAAACAGGGGAACTATGGCTACACCTTC.

The chain combines TRBV28 with TRBJ2-3; TRBD1 matches at 7 bases. Germline CDR1 reads MDHEN; CDR2 reads SYDVKM. The CDR3 consists of 16 residues. Unmatched junction bases numbered 15, after V lost 11 bases and J lost 1 base. The CDR3 region has the DNA TGTGCCTCCTCGATCGTCTCAGGACAGGGCACAGATACGCAGTATTTT. Translation gives CASSIVSGQGTDTQYF.

The V and J genes are TRBV6-5 and TRBJ1-2; TRBD1 matches at 8 bases. The length of the CDR3 is 15 residues. V lost 6 bases and J lost 0; bases outside the gene matches: 6. Germline V CDR1 and CDR2: MNHEY, SVGAGI. The CDR3 coding sequence is TGTGCCAGCAGCCCCCGACAGGGGACTAACTATGGCTACACCTTC. Amino acid sequence: CASSPRQGTNYGYTF.

This clone appeared once. J is TRBJ2-3 and V is TRBV25-1, with TRBD1 identical over 8 bases. Unmatched junction bases numbered 9, after V lost 6 bases and J lost 4 bases. CDR3 size: 15 residues. Looked up from germline, CDR1 is MGHDK and CDR2 is SYGVNS. As DNA, the CDR3 is TGTGCCAGCAGGGACGACAGGGGAATTGCAGATACGCAGTATTTT. Its protein product is CASRDDRGIADTQYF. Together with reference TRBV25-1 and TRBJ2-3, the CDR3 gives the full variable domain: EADIYQTPRYLVIGTGKKITLECSQTMGHDKMYWYQQDPGMELHLIHYSYGVNSTEKGDLSSESTVSRIRTEHFPLTLESARPSHTSQYLCASRDDRGIADTQYFGPGTRLTVL.

The gene calls are TRBV5-1 and TRBJ1-1, with 7 bases that match TRBD1. Per germline, CDR1 SGHRS and CDR2 YFSETQ. V shed 4 bases and J 2 bases; nucleotides not matched to a gene: 2. The CDR3 consists of 13 residues. In DNA, the CDR3 is TGCGCCAGCAGCGACAGGGTAAACACTGAAGCTTTCTTT. It specifies CASSDRVNTEAFF.

V is TRBV9 and J is TRBJ2-5; possible D gene TRBD2, 6 bases. With 0 bases removed from V and 5 bases from J, the gap between germline ends came to 14 bases. Per the germline V gene, CDR1 is SGDLS and CDR2 is YYNGEE. There are 15 residues in the CDR3. The CDR3 DNA follows: TGTGCCAGCAGCGTAGTAAGGGAGGAGGTGGAGACCCAGTACTTC. Translated: CASSVVREEVETQYF.

This chain connects TRBV6-5 to TRBJ2-7, with 8 bases that match TRBD1. Looked up from germline, CDR1 is MNHEY and CDR2 is SVGAGI. The V segment lost 6 bases and the J segment 4 bases; nucleotides outside the gene matches: 8. The CDR3 contains 14 residues. CDR3 sequence: CASSQDRVLYEQYF. The CDR3 bases are TGTGCCAGCAGCCAGGACAGGGTTCTATACGAGCAGTACTTC.

This clone was seen a single time. This chain joins TRBV5-4 and TRBJ1-3; D not certain. CDR1 is SGHNT and CDR2 is YYREEE in the germline V gene (reference sequence). There are 16 residues in the CDR3. V dropped 0 bases and J dropped 1 base, with 11 bases sitting between them. Here the CDR3 reads CASSLVSGSSGNTIYF. The CDR3, as DNA: TGTGCCAGCAGCTTGGTTAGCGGATCATCTGGAAACACCATATATTTT.

The rearrangement links TRBV7-9 to TRBJ2-2; D possibly corresponds to TRBD2 (6 bases). V was clipped by 2 bases and J by 5 bases, with 9 bases between them. Germline CDR1 reads SEHNR; CDR2 reads FQNEAQ (reference sequence). The length of the CDR3 is 14 residues. The CDR3: CASSLSGETGELFF. The CDR3 bases are TGTGCCAGCAGCTTATCGGGGGAAACCGGGGAGCTGTTTTTT. The variable domain in full, with the rest retrieved from reference TRBV7-9 and TRBJ2-2, is DTGVSQNPRHKITKRGQNVTFRCDPISEHNRLYWYRQTLGQGPEFLTYFQNEAQLEKSRLLSDRFSAERPKGSFSTLEIQRTEQGDSAMYLCASSLSGETGELFFGEGSRLTVL.